This TCR beta chain was sequenced for a study of T cell changes during pregnancy in multiple sclerosis. CDR3 length: 12 residues. Deletions cut 5 bases from V and 2 bases from J, with 7 bases between. Germline V lookup: CDR1 SGHAT, CDR2 FQDESV (reference sequence). This clone was seen just once. Using immunoSEQ multiplex PCR, the repertoire was profiled, and TCRdb retains in-frame clones only, with some absent. The sample lists tens of thousands of clones; 93% were seen once. This sequence originates from a female donor with multiple sclerosis, enrolled in a pregnancy study. J is TRBJ2-7 and V is TRBV11-1, with D uncertain. The specimen was peripheral blood, collected in the second trimester of pregnancy. This chain's CDR3 is CASSERTYEQYF. The CDR3 region has the DNA TGTGCCAGCAGCGAGCGCACCTACGAGCAGTACTTC.